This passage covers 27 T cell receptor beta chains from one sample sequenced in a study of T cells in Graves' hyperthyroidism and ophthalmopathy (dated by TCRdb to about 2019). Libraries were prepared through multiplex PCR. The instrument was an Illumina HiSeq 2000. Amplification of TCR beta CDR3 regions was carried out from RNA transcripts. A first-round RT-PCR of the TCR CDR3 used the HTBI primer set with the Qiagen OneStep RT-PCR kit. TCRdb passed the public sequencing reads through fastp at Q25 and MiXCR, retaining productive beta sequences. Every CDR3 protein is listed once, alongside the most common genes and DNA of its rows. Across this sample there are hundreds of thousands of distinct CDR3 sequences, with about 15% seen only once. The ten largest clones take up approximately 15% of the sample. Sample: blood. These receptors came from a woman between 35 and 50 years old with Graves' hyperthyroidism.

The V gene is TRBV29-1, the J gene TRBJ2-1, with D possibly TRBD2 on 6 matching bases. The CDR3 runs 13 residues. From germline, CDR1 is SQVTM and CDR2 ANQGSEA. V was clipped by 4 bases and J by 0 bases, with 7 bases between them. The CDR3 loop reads CSVVGSSYNEQFF. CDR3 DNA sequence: TGCAGCGTTGTCGGGAGCTCCTACAATGAGCAGTTCTTC.

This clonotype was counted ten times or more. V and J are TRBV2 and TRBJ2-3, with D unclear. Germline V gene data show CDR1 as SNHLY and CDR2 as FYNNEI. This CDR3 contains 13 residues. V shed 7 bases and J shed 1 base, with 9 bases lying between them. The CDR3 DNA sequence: TGTGCCAGCATTCCGACACGCACAGATACGCAGTATTTT. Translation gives CASIPTRTDTQYF.

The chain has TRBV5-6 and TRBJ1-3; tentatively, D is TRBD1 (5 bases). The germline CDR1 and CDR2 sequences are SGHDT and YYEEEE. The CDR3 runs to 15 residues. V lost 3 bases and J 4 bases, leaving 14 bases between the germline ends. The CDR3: CASSSVPGSGNTIYF. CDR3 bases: TGTGCCAGCAGCTCGGTACCAGGGTCCGGAAACACCATATATTTT. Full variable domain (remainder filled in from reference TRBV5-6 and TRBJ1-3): DAGVTQSPTHLIKTRGQQVTLRCSPKSGHDTVSWYQQALGQGPQFIFQYYEEEERQRGNFPDRFSGHQFPNYSSELNVNALLLGDSALYLCASSSVPGSGNTIYFGEGSWLTVV.

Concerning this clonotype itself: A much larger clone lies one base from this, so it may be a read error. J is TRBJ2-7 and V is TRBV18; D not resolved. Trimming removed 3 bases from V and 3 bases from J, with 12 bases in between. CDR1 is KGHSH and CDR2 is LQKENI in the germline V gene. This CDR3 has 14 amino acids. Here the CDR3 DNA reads TGTGCCAGCTCACCCGCTACTGGGATCTACGAGCAGTACTTC. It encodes CASSPATGIYEQYF.

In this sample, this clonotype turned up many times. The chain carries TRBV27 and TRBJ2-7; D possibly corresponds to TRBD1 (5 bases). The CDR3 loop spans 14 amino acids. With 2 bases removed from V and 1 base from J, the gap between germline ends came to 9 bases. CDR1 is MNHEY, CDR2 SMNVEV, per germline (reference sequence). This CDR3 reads CASSLAGLSYEQYF. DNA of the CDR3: TGTGCCAGCAGTTTAGCAGGGCTGTCCTACGAGCAGTACTTC.

Here the CDR3 reads CSAERTGQETQYF. The CDR3 region has the DNA TGCAGTGCCGAGAGGACAGGGCAAGAGACCCAGTACTTC. This chain joins TRBV20-1 and TRBJ2-5, with TRBD1 matching 8 bases. The CDR3 has 13 residues. J was trimmed by 2 bases and V by 6 bases; bases with no gene match: 5. Looked up from germline, CDR1 is DFQATT and CDR2 is SNEGSKA (reference sequence).

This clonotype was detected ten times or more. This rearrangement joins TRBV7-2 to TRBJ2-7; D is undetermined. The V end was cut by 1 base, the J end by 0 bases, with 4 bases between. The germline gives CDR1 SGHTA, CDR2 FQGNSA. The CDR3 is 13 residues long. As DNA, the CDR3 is TGTGCCAGCAGCTTAGACTTCTCCTACGAGCAGTACTTC. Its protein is CASSLDFSYEQYF.

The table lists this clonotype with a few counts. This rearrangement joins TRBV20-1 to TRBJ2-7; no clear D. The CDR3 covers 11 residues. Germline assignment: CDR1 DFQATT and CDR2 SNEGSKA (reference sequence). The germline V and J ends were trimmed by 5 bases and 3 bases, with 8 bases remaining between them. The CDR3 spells CSAASSYEQYF. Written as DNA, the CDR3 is TGCAGTGCTGCCAGCAGCTACGAGCAGTACTTC.

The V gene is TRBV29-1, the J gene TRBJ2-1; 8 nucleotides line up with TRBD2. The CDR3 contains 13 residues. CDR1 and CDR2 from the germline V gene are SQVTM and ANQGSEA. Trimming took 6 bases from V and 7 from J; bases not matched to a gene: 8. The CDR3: CSVLAESRNEQFF. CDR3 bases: TGCAGCGTACTAGCGGAGTCAAGGAATGAGCAGTTCTTC.

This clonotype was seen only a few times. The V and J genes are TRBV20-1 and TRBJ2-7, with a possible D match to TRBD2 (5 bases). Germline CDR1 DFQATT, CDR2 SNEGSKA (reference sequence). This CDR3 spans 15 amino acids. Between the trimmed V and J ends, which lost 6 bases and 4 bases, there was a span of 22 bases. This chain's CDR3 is CSARPLWTQMYEQYF. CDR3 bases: TGCAGTGCCCGTCCTTTGTGGACTCAGATGTACGAGCAGTACTTC.

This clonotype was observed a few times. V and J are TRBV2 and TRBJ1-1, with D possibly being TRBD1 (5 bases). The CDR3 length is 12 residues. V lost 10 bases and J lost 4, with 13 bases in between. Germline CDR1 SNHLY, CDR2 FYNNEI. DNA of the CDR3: TGTGCCATGGCGGGCGGGGGCACTGAAGCTTTCTTT. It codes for CAMAGGGTEAFF. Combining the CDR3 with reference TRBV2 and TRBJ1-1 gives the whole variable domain EPEVTQTPSHQVTQMGQEVILRCVPISNHLYFYWYRQILGQKVEFLVSFYNNEISEKSEIFDDQFSVERPDGSNFTLKIRSTKLEDSAMYFCAMAGGGTEAFFGQGTRLTVV.

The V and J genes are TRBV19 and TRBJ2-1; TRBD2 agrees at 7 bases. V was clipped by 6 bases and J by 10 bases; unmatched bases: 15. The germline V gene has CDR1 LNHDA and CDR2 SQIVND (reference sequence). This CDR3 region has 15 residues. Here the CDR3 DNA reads TGTGCCAGTAGCCCTATAGCGGGTCCCAGGGTGGAGCAGTTCTTC. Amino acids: CASSPIAGPRVEQFF.

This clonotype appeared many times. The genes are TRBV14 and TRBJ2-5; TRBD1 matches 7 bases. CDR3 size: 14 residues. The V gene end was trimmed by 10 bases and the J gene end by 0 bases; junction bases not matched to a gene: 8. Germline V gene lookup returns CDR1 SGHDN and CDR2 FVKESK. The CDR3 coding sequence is TGTGCCATGCGGACCGGGACAGACCAAGAGACCCAGTACTTC. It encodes CAMRTGTDQETQYF.

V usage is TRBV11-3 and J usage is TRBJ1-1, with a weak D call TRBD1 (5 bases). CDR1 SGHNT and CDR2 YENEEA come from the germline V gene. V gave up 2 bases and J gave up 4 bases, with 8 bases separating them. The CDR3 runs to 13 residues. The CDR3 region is CASSLYGGTEAFF. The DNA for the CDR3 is TGTGCCAGCAGCTTATATGGGGGCACTGAAGCTTTCTTT.

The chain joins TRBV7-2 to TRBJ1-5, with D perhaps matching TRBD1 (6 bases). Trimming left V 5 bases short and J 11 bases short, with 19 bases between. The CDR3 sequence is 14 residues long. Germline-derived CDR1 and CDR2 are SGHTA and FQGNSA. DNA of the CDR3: TGTGCCAGCAGCCCCGTACAGGGTGGTGAGACCCAGCATTTT. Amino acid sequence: CASSPVQGGETQHF.

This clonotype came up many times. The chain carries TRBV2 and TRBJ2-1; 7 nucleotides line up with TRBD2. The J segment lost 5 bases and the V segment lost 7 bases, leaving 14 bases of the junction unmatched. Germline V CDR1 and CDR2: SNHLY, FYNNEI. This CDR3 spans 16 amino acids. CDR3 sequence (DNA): TGTGCCAGCACCACAGGTTGGCTAGCGGCCAACAATGAGCAGTTCTTC. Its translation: CASTTGWLAANNEQFF. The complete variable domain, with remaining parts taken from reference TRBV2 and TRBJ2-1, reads EPEVTQTPSHQVTQMGQEVILRCVPISNHLYFYWYRQILGQKVEFLVSFYNNEISEKSEIFDDQFSVERPDGSNFTLKIRSTKLEDSAMYFCASTTGWLAANNEQFFGPGTRLTVL.

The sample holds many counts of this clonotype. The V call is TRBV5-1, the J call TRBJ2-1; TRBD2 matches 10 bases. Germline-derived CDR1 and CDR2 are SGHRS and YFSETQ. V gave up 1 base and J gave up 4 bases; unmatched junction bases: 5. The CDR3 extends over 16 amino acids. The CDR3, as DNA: TGCGCCAGCAGCTTGTTGAGTAGCGGGGGGTACAATGAGCAGTTCTTC. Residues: CASSLLSSGGYNEQFF.

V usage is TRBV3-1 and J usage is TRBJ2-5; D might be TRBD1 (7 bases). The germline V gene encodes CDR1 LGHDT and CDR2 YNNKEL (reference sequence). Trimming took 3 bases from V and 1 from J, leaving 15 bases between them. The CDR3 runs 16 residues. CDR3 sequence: CASSHRGAGGQETQYF. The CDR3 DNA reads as TGTGCCAGCAGCCACAGGGGGGCCGGGGGCCAAGAGACCCAGTACTTC.

Here the CDR3 DNA reads TGCAGTGCTAATGCCGGGGGGAGCTCCTACGAGCAGTACTTC. Encoded protein: CSANAGGSSYEQYF. V is TRBV20-1 and J is TRBJ2-7, with 7 bases that match TRBD2. Germline CDR1 and CDR2: DFQATT and SNEGSKA (reference sequence). V gave up 4 bases and J gave up 0 bases; unmatched junction bases: 6. This CDR3 region has 14 residues.

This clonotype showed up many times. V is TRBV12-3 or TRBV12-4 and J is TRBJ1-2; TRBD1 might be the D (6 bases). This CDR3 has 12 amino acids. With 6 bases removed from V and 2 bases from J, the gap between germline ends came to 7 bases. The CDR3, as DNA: TGTGCCAGCAGCACAGGGAACTATGGCTACACCTTC. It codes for CASSTGNYGYTF.

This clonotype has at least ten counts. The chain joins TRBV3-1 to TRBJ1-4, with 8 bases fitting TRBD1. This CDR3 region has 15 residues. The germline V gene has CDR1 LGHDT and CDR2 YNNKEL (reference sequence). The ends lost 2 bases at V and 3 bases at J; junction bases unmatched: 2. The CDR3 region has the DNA TGTGCCAGCAGCCAACAGGGGGCGTCTAATGAAAAACTGTTTTTT. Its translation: CASSQQGASNEKLFF.

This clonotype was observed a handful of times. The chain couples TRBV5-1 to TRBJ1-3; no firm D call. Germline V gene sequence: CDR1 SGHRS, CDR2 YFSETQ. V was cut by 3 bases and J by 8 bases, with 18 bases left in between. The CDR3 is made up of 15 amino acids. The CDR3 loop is CASSYDPGPEDTIYF. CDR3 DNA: TGCGCCAGCAGCTACGACCCGGGTCCCGAGGACACCATATATTTT. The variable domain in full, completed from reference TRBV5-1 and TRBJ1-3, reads KAGVTQTPRYLIKTRGQQVTLSCSPISGHRSVSWYQQTPGQGLQFLFEYFSETQRNKGNFPGRFSGRQFSNSRSEMNVSTLELGDSALYLCASSYDPGPEDTIYFGEGSWLTVV.

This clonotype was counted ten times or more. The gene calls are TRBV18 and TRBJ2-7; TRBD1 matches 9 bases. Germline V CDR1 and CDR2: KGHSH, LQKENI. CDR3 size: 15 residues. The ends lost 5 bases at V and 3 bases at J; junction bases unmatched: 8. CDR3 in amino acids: CASSIRDRVVYEQYF. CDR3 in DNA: TGTGCCAGCTCAATCCGGGACAGGGTCGTCTACGAGCAGTACTTC.

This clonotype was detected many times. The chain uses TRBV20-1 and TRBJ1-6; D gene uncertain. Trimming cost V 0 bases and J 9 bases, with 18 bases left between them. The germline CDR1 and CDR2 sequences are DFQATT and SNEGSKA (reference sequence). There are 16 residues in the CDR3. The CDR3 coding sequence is TGCAGTGCTAGAGAATCCCGACTCCCCGAAGGTTCACCCCTCCACTTT. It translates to CSARESRLPEGSPLHF.

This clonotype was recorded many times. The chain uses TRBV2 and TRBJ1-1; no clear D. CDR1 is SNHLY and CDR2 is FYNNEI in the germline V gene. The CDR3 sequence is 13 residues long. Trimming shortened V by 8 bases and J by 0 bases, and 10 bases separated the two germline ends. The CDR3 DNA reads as TGTGCCAGCGGAGATAAAGTGAACACTGAAGCTTTCTTT. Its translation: CASGDKVNTEAFF.

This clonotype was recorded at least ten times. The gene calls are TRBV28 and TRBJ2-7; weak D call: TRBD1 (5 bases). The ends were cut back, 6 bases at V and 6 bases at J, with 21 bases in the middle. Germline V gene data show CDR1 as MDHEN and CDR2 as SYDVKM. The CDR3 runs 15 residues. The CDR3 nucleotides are TGTGCCAGCAGCCCTGGTGGGCAGGGTCGGGTCGAGCAGTACTTC. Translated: CASSPGGQGRVEQYF.

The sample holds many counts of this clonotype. CDR3: CASSPSGSYQETQYF. CDR3 nucleotide sequence: TGTGCCAGCAGTCCTAGCGGGAGTTACCAAGAGACCCAGTACTTC. The rearrangement uses TRBV6-1 and TRBJ2-5; 10 nucleotides line up with TRBD2. The CDR3 covers 15 residues. With V trimmed by 5 bases and J by 0 bases, 3 bases remained unmatched. The germline CDR1 and CDR2 sequences are MNHNS and SASEGT.